This T cell receptor (delta chain) was sequenced for a study of γδ T cells in repeated Plasmodium falciparum infection. The CDR3 has 13 residues. Germline assignment: CDR1 TSWWSYY and CDR2 QGS. TCRdb reprocessed the multiplex PCR reads through CATT. The sample comprises 70,000 to 95,000 delta-chain clones, over 1.3% of which are singletons, and under 10% rests with the top ten. This clone was counted at least ten times. The antigen is undetermined. The protein TCRdb gives is from a much larger clone and does not agree with this DNA's translation at residue 10, likely a read error; the protein shown here comes from the DNA. Study findings and constraints: Vgamma9/Vdelta2+ T cells showed a stable polyclonal repertoire with shared TCRgamma sequences. Compared with Australian children, Malian Vdelta2-negative repertoires seemed more clonal, less diverse, less shared.

Gammadelta T cells were flow-sorted from PBMC into Vgamma9/Vdelta2+ and Vdelta2-negative populations for bulk analysis. The V and J genes are TRDV1 and TRDJ1; perhaps TRDD2 as D (5 bases). The sequenced sample was gamma-delta T cells from blood. This clonotype originated in a pool of human donors (malaria-infected and uninfected, not separated). DNA for the CDR3: TGTGCTCTTGGGGAAGCCTACACCGATAGACTCATCTTT. Amino acids: CALGEAYTDRLIF.